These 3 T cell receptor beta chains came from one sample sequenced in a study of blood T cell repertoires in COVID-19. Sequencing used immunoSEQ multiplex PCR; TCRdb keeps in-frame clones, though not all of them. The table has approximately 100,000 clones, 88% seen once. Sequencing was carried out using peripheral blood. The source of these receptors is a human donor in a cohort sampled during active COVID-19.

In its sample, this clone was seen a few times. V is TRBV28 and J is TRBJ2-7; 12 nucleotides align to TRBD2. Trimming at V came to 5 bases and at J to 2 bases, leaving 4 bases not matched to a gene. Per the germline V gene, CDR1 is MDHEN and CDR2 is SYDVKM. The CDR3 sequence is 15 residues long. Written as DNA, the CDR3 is TGTGCCAGCAGTCACCTAGCGGGAGGGCCCTACGAGCAGTACTTC. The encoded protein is CASSHLAGGPYEQYF.

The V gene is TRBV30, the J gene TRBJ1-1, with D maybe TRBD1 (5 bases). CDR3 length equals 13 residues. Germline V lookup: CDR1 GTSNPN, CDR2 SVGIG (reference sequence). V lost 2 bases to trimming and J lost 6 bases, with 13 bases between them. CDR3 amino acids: CAWSPGVGAEAFF. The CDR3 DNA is TGTGCCTGGAGTCCGGGGGTAGGAGCTGAAGCTTTCTTT.

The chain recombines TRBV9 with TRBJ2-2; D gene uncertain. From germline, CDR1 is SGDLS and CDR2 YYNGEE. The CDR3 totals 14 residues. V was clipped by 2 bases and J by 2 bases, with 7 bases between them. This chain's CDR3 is CASSVLLNTGELFF. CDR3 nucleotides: TGTGCCAGCAGCGTCTTACTTAACACCGGGGAGCTGTTTTTT.